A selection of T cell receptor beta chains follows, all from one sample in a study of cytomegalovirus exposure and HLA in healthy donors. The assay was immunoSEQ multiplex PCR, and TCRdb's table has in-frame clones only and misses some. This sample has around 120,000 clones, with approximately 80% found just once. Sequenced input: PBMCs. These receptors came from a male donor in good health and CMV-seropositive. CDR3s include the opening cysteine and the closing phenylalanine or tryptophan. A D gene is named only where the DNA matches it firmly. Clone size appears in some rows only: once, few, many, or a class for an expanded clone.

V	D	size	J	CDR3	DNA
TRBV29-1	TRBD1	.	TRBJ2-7	CSVSGTGDSYEQYF	TGCAGCGTGTCGGGGACAGGGGACTCCTACGAGCAGTACTTC
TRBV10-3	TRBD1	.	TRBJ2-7	CAIRGQEHEQYF	TGTGCCATCAGGGGACAGGAACACGAGCAGTACTTC
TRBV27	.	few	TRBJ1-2	CASSLSGRTYGYTF	TGTGCCAGCAGTTTATCGGGGCGGACCTATGGCTACACCTTC
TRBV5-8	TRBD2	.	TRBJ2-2	CASSLGVASGIVGELFF	TGTGCCAGCAGCTTGGGGGTGGCTAGCGGGATTGTCGGGGAGCTGTTTTTT
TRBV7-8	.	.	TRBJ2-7	CASGYQGNEQYF	TGTGCCAGCGGATACCAGGGGAACGAGCAGTACTTC
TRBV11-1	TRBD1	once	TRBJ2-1	CASSMGQGVRNNEQFF	TGTGCCAGCAGCATGGGACAGGGGGTTCGGAACAATGAGCAGTTCTTC
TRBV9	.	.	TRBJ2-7	CASSLTSSSYEQYF	TGTGCCAGCAGCTTGACTAGTAGCTCCTACGAGCAGTACTTC
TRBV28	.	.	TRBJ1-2	CASSFPPGEAGGYTF	TGTGCCAGCAGTTTCCCCCCGGGGGAAGCCGGTGGCTACACCTTC
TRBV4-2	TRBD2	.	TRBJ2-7	CASSQAGTSGYEQYF	TGTGCCAGCAGCCAAGCCGGGACTAGCGGCTACGAGCAGTACTTC
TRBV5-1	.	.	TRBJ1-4	CASSPSTLPTNEKLFF	TGCGCCAGCAGCCCTAGTACCCTCCCAACTAATGAAAAACTGTTTTTT
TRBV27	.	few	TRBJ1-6	CASSSDSLNSPLHF	TGTGCCAGCAGTTCGGACAGCCTTAATTCACCCCTCCACTTT
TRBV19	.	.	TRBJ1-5	CASYEGNQPQHF	TGTGCCAGCTACGAAGGCAATCAGCCCCAGCATTTT
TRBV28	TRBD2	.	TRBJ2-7	CAGSFLAGEDEQYF	TGTGCCGGCAGTTTTTTAGCGGGAGAGGACGAGCAGTACTTC
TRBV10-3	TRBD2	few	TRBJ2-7	CAISELAGEYEQYF	TGTGCCATCAGTGAGCTAGCGGGAGAGTACGAGCAGTACTTC
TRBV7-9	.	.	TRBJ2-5	CASRQGKRVSVEEQYF	TGTGCCAGCAGACAAGGAAAGCGGGTATCGGTGGAGGAGCAGTACTTC
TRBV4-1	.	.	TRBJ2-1	CASSLTDNEQFF	TGCGCCAGCAGCCTTACTGACAATGAGCAGTTCTTC
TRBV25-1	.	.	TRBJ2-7	CASIYRYEQYF	TGTGCCAGCATTTATCGGTACGAGCAGTACTTC
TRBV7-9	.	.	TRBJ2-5	CASSQLSATEGETQYF	TGTGCCAGCAGTCAGTTGAGTGCCACCGAGGGAGAGACCCAGTACTTC
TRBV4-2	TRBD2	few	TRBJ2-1	CASSQELSGGGYNEQFF	TGTGCCAGCAGCCAAGAGCTAAGCGGGGGAGGGTACAATGAGCAGTTCTTC
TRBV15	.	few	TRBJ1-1	CATSRRGDEAFF	TGTGCCACCAGCAGAAGGGGTGATGAAGCTTTCTTT
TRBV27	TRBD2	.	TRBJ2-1	CASRRTSGATFHEQFF	TGTGCCAGCAGACGAACTAGCGGGGCCACTTTCCATGAGCAGTTCTTC
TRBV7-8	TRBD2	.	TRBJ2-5	CASSLQLASQETQYF	TGTGCCAGCAGCCTCCAACTAGCGAGCCAAGAGACCCAGTACTTC
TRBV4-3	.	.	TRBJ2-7	CASSQDPAGEYYEQYF	TGCGCCAGCAGCCAAGATCCGGCAGGGGAATACTACGAGCAGTACTTC
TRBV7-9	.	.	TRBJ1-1	CASSLLSPEAFF	TGTGCCAGCAGCTTGCTATCACCCGAAGCTTTCTTT
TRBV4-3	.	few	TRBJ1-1	CASSQGEVGLTEAFF	TGCGCCAGCAGCCAAGGGGAGGTGGGGTTAACTGAAGCTTTCTTT
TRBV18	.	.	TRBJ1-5	CASSVVGGDYSNQPQHF	TGTGCCAGCTCCGTAGTGGGGGGAGACTATAGCAATCAGCCCCAGCATTTT
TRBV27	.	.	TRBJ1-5	CASSLSAGSNQPQHF	TGTGCCAGCAGTTTATCGGCGGGGAGCAATCAGCCCCAGCATTTT
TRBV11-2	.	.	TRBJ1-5	CASSLGPGIAGRDNQPQHF	TGTGCCAGCAGCTTAGGCCCGGGAATAGCTGGGAGAGACAATCAGCCCCAGCATTTT
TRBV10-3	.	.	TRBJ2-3	CAISDPISGVIGTQYF	TGTGCCATCAGTGACCCTATTAGCGGAGTTATTGGTACGCAGTATTTT
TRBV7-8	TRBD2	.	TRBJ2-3	CASSLGRASGRASTDTQYF	TGTGCCAGCAGCTTAGGAAGGGCTAGCGGGCGCGCTAGCACAGATACGCAGTATTTT
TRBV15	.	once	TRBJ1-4	CATSSREEAEKLFF	TGTGCCACCAGCAGTCGGGAGGAGGCCGAAAAACTGTTTTTT
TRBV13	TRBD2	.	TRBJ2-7	CASSHGTSGSWYEQYF	TGTGCCAGCAGCCATGGGACTAGCGGGAGTTGGTACGAGCAGTACTTC
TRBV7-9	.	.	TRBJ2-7	CASSVRPGANYEQYF	TGTGCCAGCAGCGTCAGACCGGGAGCTAACTACGAGCAGTACTTC
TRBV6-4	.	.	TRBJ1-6	CASRRLWEGGGSPLHF	TGTGCCAGCAGGAGGCTCTGGGAGGGGGGAGGTTCACCCCTCCACTTT
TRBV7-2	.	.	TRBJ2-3	CASSWKGGAGSPDTQYF	TGTGCCAGCAGTTGGAAGGGGGGGGCGGGAAGCCCAGATACGCAGTATTTT
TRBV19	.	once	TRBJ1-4	CASRRTGPGNEKLFF	TGTGCCAGTAGGAGAACAGGGCCGGGAAATGAAAAACTGTTTTTT
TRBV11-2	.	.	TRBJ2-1	CASSLDQVLDEQFF	TGTGCCAGCAGCTTAGATCAAGTACTGGATGAGCAGTTCTTC